This T cell receptor beta chain originates from a study of OX40 agonist ivuxolimab in advanced cancers. Some background on the complete study: Ivuxolimab was an agonistic, fully human IgG2 monoclonal antibody directed against OX40 (CD134), a costimulatory receptor. Intravenous ivuxolimab was administered to patients every 2 weeks at six dose levels: 0.01, 0.1, 0.3, 1.5, 3 and 10 mg/kg. Of the roughly 51 patients in dose escalation, about 20 had hepatocellular carcinoma, some 15 had melanoma, 9 had renal cell carcinoma and 9 had head and neck cancer. In the dose-escalation cohort, 65% to 90% of patients were male, and the mean age was about 55 years, with a range of 23 to 79. Prior anti-PD-1, anti-PD-L1 or anti-CTLA-4 therapy was permitted, and checkpoint inhibitors had been received by roughly two fifths of dose-escalation patients. Three dose-escalation patients achieved partial responses, one with hepatocellular carcinoma and two with cutaneous melanoma. Peripheral TCRbeta sequencing aimed to test whether ivuxolimab altered TCR sequence diversity and caused clonal T-cell expansion. The monotherapy dose-escalation portion (N ≈ 52 patients) of the phase I ivuxolimab trial is reported in the paper. Broad study findings and their caveats: The antigen specificity of the clonally expanded peripheral T cells was not determined. At doses from 0.1 to 3.0 mg/kg, clonal expansion was seen in both CD4+ and CD8+ blood T cells between baseline and week 6. Low levels of normalized T-cell clonal expansion were also seen in some patients who did not respond. Partial responders in the 0.1-3.0 mg/kg groups had among the lowest normalized peripheral clonal expansion, especially among CD8+ T cells. After ivuxolimab, CD8+ T cells had more expanded clones than CD4+ T cells on average.

CDR1 and CDR2 are read off the germline V gene as SQVTM and ANQGSEA. From its cysteine to its phenylalanine, the CDR3 spans 12 amino acids. Only the CDR3 DNA stays, 36 bases, in frame from base 1. Trimming takes 7 bases from V and 6 bases from J, and the germline ends sit 16 bases apart. For sequencing of the TCRbeta CDR3 region, genomic DNA was extracted from the sorted cells. The immunoSEQ Assay was used for sequencing of TCRbeta CDR3 regions. TCRdb stores this immuneACCESS table with in-frame sequences only. Part of the clones is absent; in the studies checked, under half of the shortfall reflects unresolved V genes, and no reason is known for the rest. Recorded for this sample are about 68,000 clones; 65% to 90% of them occurred a single time. The top ten clonotypes cover around 1.5% of the sample. Remarks on this clone: Its antigen has not been determined. Qualities for individual bases were not recorded, and no much larger clone is one base off.

Patients with a history of autoimmune disease or receiving systemic immunosuppression were excluded from the trial. In every dose cohort, peripheral blood was drawn for TCR sequencing at baseline, cycle 4 day 1, and cycle 7 day 1. Samples came from an open-label, multicenter, first-in-human phase I dose-escalation trial of ivuxolimab. The trial enrolled adults with locally advanced or metastatic head and neck squamous cell, hepatocellular, melanoma or renal cell carcinoma. Before TCR sequencing, CD4+ T cells and CD8+ T cells from peripheral blood were sorted into separate populations. The chain uses TRBV29-1 and TRBJ2-7; the D gene is perhaps TRBD1 or TRBD2, as each covers 6 bases. The material sequenced was CD4+ or CD8+ T cells sorted from blood, taken in a trial of the OX40 agonist ivuxolimab. The sequence was collected from an adult with an advanced solid tumor such as melanoma, head and neck, liver or kidney cancer. The DNA reads TGCAGCGGGGGATTACAGGGAGGCGAGCAGTACTTC. The encoded protein is CSGGLQGGEQYF.